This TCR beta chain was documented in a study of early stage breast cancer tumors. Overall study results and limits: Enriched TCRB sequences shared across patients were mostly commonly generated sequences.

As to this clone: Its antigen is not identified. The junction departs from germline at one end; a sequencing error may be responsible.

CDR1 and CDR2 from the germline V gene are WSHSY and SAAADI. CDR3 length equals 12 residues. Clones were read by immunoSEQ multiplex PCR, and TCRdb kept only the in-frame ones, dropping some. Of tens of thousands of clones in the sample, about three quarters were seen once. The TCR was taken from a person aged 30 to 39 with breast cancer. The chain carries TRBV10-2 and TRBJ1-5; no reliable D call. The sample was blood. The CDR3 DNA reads TGCGCCAGCACTGAGGGAGATCAGCCCCAGCATTTT. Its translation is CASTEGDQPQHF.